This T cell receptor (beta chain) was documented in a study of beta chain features in type 1 diabetes. Study at large: Examination of sorted cells across all samples involved 98,000,000 or so cells.

Germline V gives CDR1 SQVTM, CDR2 ANQGSEA. This CDR3 is built from 14 residues. The V and J ends lost 3 bases and 2 bases, in that order; junction bases with no gene match: 5. Sorting based on CD45RO/CCR7/CD25/CD127/CD95/CD27 separated CD4+ naive, central memory, regulatory and stem cell-like memory cells. Reverse transcribing all isolated RNA meant expressed TCRB transcripts were sequenced. The assay was immunoSEQ multiplex PCR, and TCRdb's table has in-frame clones only and misses some. The table includes around 14,000 clones, around three fifths detected once. Points from the study as a whole: A potential PCR bias toward shorter templates would be equal in patient and control samples. Reduced insertions and increased deletions marked VDJ junctions in type 1 diabetes patients. Shortening of TCRB CDR3s, moderate but significant, appeared in all four CD4+ subsets of Type 1 diabetes patients.

This clone was picked up one time. The target antigen is unknown. This clonotype was sampled from a woman aged 18 to 35 with type 1 diabetes. The rearrangement uses TRBV29-1 and TRBJ2-7, with TRBD2 matching 9 bases. The sequenced sample consisted of stem cell memory CD4+ T cells from blood. CDR3 sequence (DNA): TGCAGCGTTGACGCGGCGGGAGGGCCCTACGAGCAGTACTTC. Protein sequence: CSVDAAGGPYEQYF.